This TCR beta chain emerged from a study of T-cell reconstitution after alpha-beta-depleted transplantation in children. Study-level findings and limits: The origin of alpha-beta T cells about two months after transplant was reportedly several hundred expanded graft clones. At one year after transplant, newly produced T cells mostly accounted for T-cell counts and diversity.

The CDR3 has 14 residues. The trim removed 3 bases at V and 5 bases at J, leaving 10 bases unmatched. Germline V lookup: CDR1 DFQATT, CDR2 SNEGSKA (reference sequence). Unique molecular identifiers featured in how the TCRbeta library was prepared. TCRdb ran MiXCR on the PCR reads and lists one entry per CDR3 protein. Of 490,000 or so distinct CDR3 sequences in the sample, about 10% were seen once. The table lists this clonotype with a few counts. The antigen remains unidentified. The gene calls are TRBV20-1 and TRBJ2-7, with 7 bases lining up with TRBD1. The sequence was obtained from a child under 10 years old with inherited bone marrow failure, due to receive a stem cell transplant. This material consisted of PBMCs, taken before TCRalphabeta/CD19-depleted stem cell transplant. DNA of the CDR3: TGCAGTGCTAGCCCCGACAGGGTAGGAGACGAGCAGTACTTC. This codes for CSASPDRVGDEQYF.